One T cell receptor (beta chain) is described in this entry. This entry is derived from a study of cytomegalovirus exposure and HLA in healthy donors. For the study at large: The study's early data release held about 77 million unique TCRs from HLA-typed donors.

PCR employed 60 Vbeta and 13 Jbeta primers. Using immunoSEQ multiplex PCR, the repertoire was profiled, and TCRdb retains in-frame clones only, with some absent. The data contain over 100,000 clones, over 65% of them singletons. There are 18 residues in the CDR3. V was clipped by 5 bases and J by 0 bases; unmatched bases: 14. Germline assignment: CDR1 SGHRS and CDR2 YFSETQ. This TCR derives from a woman between 35 and 50 years old in good health and CMV-seronegative. Source material: PBMCs. This chain joins TRBV5-1 and TRBJ2-5; TRBD2 matches 9 bases. The CDR3 protein is CASSGRPWASGNQETQYF. CDR3 in DNA: TGCGCCAGCAGTGGGAGGCCTTGGGCTAGCGGGAACCAAGAGACCCAGTACTTC.